The clone carrying this T cell receptor (beta chain) showed up just a few times. What it recognizes is unknown. Unique molecular identifiers were affixed to single, distinct cDNA molecules. TCRdb re-derived calls from the 5' RACE reads in MiXCR, one entry per CDR3 protein. The data show roughly 64,000 distinct CDR3 sequences, 11% seen once. This entry belongs to a study of early T cells in non-severe SARS-CoV-2 infection. Overall study: Sequencing was performed on bulk RNA from unsorted whole blood, leaving chains unpaired. Points from the study as a whole: Clonotype matching in VDJdb favored anti-spike CD8 responses and did not capture private and CD4 specificities.

This CDR3 comprises 14 residues. CDR1 and CDR2 from the germline V gene are SGHDN and FVKESK. Trimming shortened V by 1 base and J by 10 bases, and 11 bases separated the two germline ends. Sequencing was performed on whole blood, taken at baseline. V usage is TRBV14 and J usage is TRBJ1-6; D remains ambiguous. This TCR was sampled from an adult who was a healthcare worker with PCR-confirmed SARS-CoV-2 infection or an uninfected control (not recorded which). The DNA of the CDR3 is TGTGCCAGCAGCCAAGGGCTTACAAACTCACCCCTCCACTTT. As protein: CASSQGLTNSPLHF. The variable domain in full, with the rest retrieved from reference TRBV14 and TRBJ1-6, is EAGVTQFPSHSVIEKGQTVTLRCDPISGHDNLYWYRRVMGKEIKFLLHFVKESKQDESGMPNNRFLAERTGGTYSTLKVQPAELEDSGVYFCASSQGLTNSPLHFGNGTRLTVT.